This T cell receptor (beta chain) emerged from a study of vaccination and CD4 T cells after COVID-19. Researchers used the Oncomine TCR Beta short-read assay to sequence DNA from cultured CD4+ T cells. One entry per CDR3 protein results from TCRdb running MiXCR on the PCR reads. The sample lists around 13,000 distinct CDR3 sequences; around a third were seen once. Sample treatment: 10-day PBMC culture with coronavirus spike peptide pools or control peptides (ViraFEST assay). Cultures of PBMCs, over 1.5 million per well, were set up with about 10 IU/ml IL-2 and roughly 9.5 ug/ml peptide pools. To note about this clonotype: What it binds is unknown.

Sample: cultured CD4+ T cells from blood. This receptor was obtained from a human donor with COVID-19.

CDR3 region: CATSRVLETQYF. Here the CDR3 DNA reads TGTGCCACCAGCAGAGTTTTGGAGACCCAGTACTTC. The rearrangement links TRBV15 to TRBJ2-5; D call uncertain. CDR3 size: 12 residues. Per the germline V gene, CDR1 is LNHNV and CDR2 is YYDKDF (reference sequence). V lost 1 base, J lost 5 bases, and 5 bases lay in between.